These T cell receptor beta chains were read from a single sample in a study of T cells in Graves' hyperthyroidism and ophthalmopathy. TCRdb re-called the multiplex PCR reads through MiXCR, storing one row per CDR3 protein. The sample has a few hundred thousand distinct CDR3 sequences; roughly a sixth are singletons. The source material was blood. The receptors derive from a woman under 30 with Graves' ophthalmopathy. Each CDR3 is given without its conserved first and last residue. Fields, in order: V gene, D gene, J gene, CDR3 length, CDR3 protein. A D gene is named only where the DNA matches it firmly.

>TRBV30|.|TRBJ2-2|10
AWSTGPGELF
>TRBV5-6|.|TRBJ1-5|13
ASSFTGSSNQPQH
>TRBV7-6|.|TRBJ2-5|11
ASSLAPQETQY
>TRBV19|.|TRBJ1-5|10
ASSMGGQPQH
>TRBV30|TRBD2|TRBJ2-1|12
AWNRGLAGVEQF
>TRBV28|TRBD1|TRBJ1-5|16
ASRLTPMGQNSNQPQH
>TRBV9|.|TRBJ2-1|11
ASSVVETNEQF
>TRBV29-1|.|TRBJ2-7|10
SVSDREGEQY
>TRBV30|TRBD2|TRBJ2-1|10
ALYGTSNEQF
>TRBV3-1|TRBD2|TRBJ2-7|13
ASSQTSGSSYEQY
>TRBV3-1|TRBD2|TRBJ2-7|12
ASSRSSGNYEQY
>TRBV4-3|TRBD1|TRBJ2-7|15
ASSHGTGYALVYEQY
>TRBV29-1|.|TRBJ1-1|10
SGKVGGTEAF
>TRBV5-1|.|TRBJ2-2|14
ASSFSGTVNTGELF
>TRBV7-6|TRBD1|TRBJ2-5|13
ASSPGTGPRETQY
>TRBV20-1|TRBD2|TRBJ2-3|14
SAGLAGPGAQDTQY
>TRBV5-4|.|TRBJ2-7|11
ASSLELVYEQY
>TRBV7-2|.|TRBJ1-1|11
ASSWEGGAAAF
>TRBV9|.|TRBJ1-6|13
ASSDPRGYNSPLH
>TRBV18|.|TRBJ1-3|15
ASSPPVGENSGNTIY
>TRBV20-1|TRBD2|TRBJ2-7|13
SARTFSGGPYEQY
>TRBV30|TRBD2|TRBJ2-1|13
AWAKLAGDYNEQF
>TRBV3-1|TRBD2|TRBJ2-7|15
ASTELAGGQGSYEQY
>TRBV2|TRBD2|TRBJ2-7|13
ASSEGSSGLDEQY
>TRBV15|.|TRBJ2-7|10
ATSSDVYEQY
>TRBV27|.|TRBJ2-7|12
ASRVTGRVYEQY
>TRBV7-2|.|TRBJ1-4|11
ASSVIFGEKLF
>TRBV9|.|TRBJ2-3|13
ASSTPGIFTDTQY
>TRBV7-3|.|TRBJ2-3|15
ASSLGHRGGNTDTQY
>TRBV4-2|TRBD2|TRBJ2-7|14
ASSQYSSGAAGEQY
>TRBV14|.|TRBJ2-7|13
ASSQDFGGAYEQY
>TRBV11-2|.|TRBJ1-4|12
ASSLSGGGEKLF
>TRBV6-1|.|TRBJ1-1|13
ASSEGVGGGTEAF